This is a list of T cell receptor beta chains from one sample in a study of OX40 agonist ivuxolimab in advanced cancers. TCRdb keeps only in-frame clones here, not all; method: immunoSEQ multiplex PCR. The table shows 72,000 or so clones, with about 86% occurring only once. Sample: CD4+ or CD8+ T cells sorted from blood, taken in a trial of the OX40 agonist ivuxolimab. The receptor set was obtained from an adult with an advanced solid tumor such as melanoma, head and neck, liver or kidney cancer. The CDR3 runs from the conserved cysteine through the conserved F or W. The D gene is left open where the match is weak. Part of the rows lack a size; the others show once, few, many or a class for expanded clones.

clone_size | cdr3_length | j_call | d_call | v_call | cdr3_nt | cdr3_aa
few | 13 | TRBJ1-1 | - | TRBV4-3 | TGCGCCAGCAGAGAGGATCTATGGACTGAAGCTTTCTTT | CASREDLWTEAFF
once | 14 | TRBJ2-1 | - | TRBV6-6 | TGTGCCAGCAGTGTTCCGCGTTCTTACAATGAGCAGTTCTTC | CASSVPRSYNEQFF
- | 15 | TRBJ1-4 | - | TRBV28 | TGTGCCAGCAGTCTACAGGGACCCCCTAATGAAAAACTGTTTTTT | CASSLQGPPNEKLFF
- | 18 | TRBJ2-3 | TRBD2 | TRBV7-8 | TGTGCCAGCAGGTCAGGATCGGTGCGGGGGACGCAAGGAGATACGCAGTATTTT | CASRSGSVRGTQGDTQYF
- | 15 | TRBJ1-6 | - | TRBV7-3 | TGTGCCAGCAGCTTAGTGGCCGGGGTTAATTCACCCCTCCACTTT | CASSLVAGVNSPLHF
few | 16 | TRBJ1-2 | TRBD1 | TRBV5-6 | TGTGCCAGCAGCCCGGGACAGGGGCCGAAAGCCGGTGGCTACACCTTC | CASSPGQGPKAGGYTF
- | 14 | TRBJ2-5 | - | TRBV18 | TGTGCCAGCTCACCGGAGAACATGCGTGAGACCCAGTACTTC | CASSPENMRETQYF
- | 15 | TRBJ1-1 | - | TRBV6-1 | TGTGCCAGCAGTGATGCAGGGCTCGCGAACACTGAAGCTTTCTTT | CASSDAGLANTEAFF
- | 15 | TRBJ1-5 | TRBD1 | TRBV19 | TGTGCCAGCACCGGACAGGCCCTCCGTAATCAGCCCCAGCATTTT | CASTGQALRNQPQHF
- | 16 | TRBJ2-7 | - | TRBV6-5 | TGTGCCAGCAGTTACTCGACGGGGACCTACAACTACGAGCAGTACTTC | CASSYSTGTYNYEQYF
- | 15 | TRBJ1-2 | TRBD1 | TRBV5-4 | TGTGCCAGCAGCCGGGCCCGGCAGGGGGCGCAAGGCTACACCTTC | CASSRARQGAQGYTF
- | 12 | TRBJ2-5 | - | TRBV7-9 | TGTGCCAGCACCAGCTCGATGGAGACCCAGTACTTC | CASTSSMETQYF
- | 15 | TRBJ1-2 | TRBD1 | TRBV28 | TGTGCCAGCAACCTTGGACAGGGGACTAACTATGGCTACACCTTC | CASNLGQGTNYGYTF
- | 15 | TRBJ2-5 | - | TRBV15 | TGTGCCACCAGCAGAGGGGCGGGAATTTGGGAGACCCAGTACTTC | CATSRGAGIWETQYF
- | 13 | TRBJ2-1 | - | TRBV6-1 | TGTGCCAGTACCGCGACGGCGTACAATGAGCAGTTCTTC | CASTATAYNEQFF